Listed below are T cell receptor beta chains from one sample, sequenced in a study of cytomegalovirus exposure and HLA in healthy donors. The data were produced by immunoSEQ multiplex PCR, yet TCRdb's version contains in-frame clones alone and is incomplete. The table lists fewer than 200,000 clones, roughly 80% of them singletons, with around 2.1% in the top ten. The specimen sequenced was PBMCs. These receptor sequences come from a female donor in good health and CMV-seronegative. Both conserved end residues are part of each CDR3. Each record gives: J gene, V gene, D gene, clone size, CDR3 protein, CDR3 DNA. A D gene is named only where the DNA matches it firmly. Not every row has a clone size; where given, it reads once, few, many or a size class.

J: TRBJ2-6; V: TRBV7-9; D: .; size: .; CDR3: CASSLVRGQRANVLTF; DNA: TGTGCCAGCAGCTTAGTACGCGGGCAGAGGGCCAACGTCCTGACTTTC
J: TRBJ1-1; V: TRBV5-6; D: .; size: .; CDR3: CASSLDTEDTEAFF; DNA: TGTGCCAGCAGCTTGGACACTGAGGACACTGAAGCTTTCTTT
J: TRBJ1-1; V: TRBV30; D: .; size: .; CDR3: CAFIQTMNTEAFF; DNA: TGTGCCTTCATACAGACCATGAACACTGAAGCTTTCTTT
J: TRBJ1-2; V: TRBV29-1; D: TRBD1; size: .; CDR3: CSVADTGVPNYGYTF; DNA: TGCAGCGTTGCCGATACAGGGGTTCCTAACTATGGCTACACCTTC
J: TRBJ2-2; V: TRBV18; D: .; size: .; CDR3: CASSPDLQAVGTGELFF; DNA: TGTGCCAGCTCACCGGACTTGCAGGCGGTGGGCACCGGGGAGCTGTTTTTT
J: TRBJ2-7; V: TRBV2; D: TRBD1; size: .; CDR3: CASRTTGSEQYF; DNA: TGTGCCAGCAGAACGACAGGGAGCGAGCAGTACTTC
J: TRBJ1-6; V: TRBV4-1; D: TRBD1; size: .; CDR3: CASSQLYRGSLNSPLHF; DNA: TGCGCCAGCAGCCAACTCTACAGGGGATCGCTTAATTCACCCCTCCACTTT
J: TRBJ2-3; V: TRBV7-8; D: TRBD2; size: .; CDR3: CASSAWGGGVNTQYF; DNA: TGTGCCAGCAGCGCCTGGGGCGGGGGTGTGAATACGCAGTATTTT
J: TRBJ2-3; V: TRBV29-1; D: .; size: .; CDR3: CSVGLAGASTDTQYF; DNA: TGCAGCGTTGGCCTGGCAGGGGCAAGCACAGATACGCAGTATTTT
J: TRBJ2-1; V: TRBV19; D: .; size: .; CDR3: CASSDPSGGAYNEQFF; DNA: TGTGCCAGTAGTGACCCTTCCGGGGGTGCCTACAATGAGCAGTTCTTC
J: TRBJ2-3; V: TRBV27; D: TRBD2; size: .; CDR3: CASSWSSGATDTQYF; DNA: TGTGCCAGCAGTTGGTCTAGCGGGGCCACAGATACGCAGTATTTT
J: TRBJ1-2; V: TRBV7-3; D: .; size: few; CDR3: CASSQNRTTYGYTF; DNA: TGTGCCAGCAGCCAGAACCGTACTACCTATGGCTACACCTTC
J: TRBJ2-5; V: TRBV7-2; D: TRBD2; size: .; CDR3: CASSLRTRIRETQYF; DNA: TGTGCCAGCAGCCTCAGGACTAGGATCCGGGAGACCCAGTACTTC
J: TRBJ1-4; V: TRBV2; D: .; size: .; CDR3: CASSQSVRGGGERLFF; DNA: TGTGCCAGCAGTCAGAGCGTCAGGGGTGGCGGTGAAAGACTGTTTTTT
J: TRBJ1-1; V: TRBV18; D: .; size: .; CDR3: CASSPTSFLGGATNTEAFF; DNA: TGTGCCAGCTCACCGACATCCTTCCTGGGCGGGGCCACGAACACTGAAGCTTTCTTT
J: TRBJ2-7; V: TRBV9; D: .; size: .; CDR3: CASSPRSGGSYEQYF; DNA: TGTGCCAGCAGCCCCCGATCCGGCGGCTCCTACGAGCAGTACTTC
J: TRBJ2-1; V: TRBV4-1; D: TRBD2; size: once; CDR3: CASSWTSGSGYEQFF; DNA: TGCGCCAGCAGCTGGACTAGCGGGAGTGGGTATGAGCAGTTCTTC